This TCR beta chain was retrieved from a study of blood T cell repertoires in COVID-19 (TCRdb year 2020). Background on the whole study: Samples from collaborators originated in the United States, Italy and Spain and spanned both the acute and convalescent phases of COVID-19. The dataset comprised deeply sampled blood TCRbeta repertoires from subjects exposed to, actively infected with, or recovered from COVID-19. The prospective study material was composed of cDNA or gDNA derived from T cells, B-cell-depleted T cells, or PBMCs. Sample metadata almost always included a de-identified subject ID, COVID-19 status, age in years and sex. Where available, HLA class I and class II types were taken from metadata supplied by the sample provider and were not determined by assay-based typing. The samples were drawn from the first 160 participants of the ongoing ImmuneRACE study and from 1,254 subjects provided by 6 global collaborators. The repertoires were released in a freely available public database intended as a resource for research on the immune response to SARS-CoV-2.

The immunoSEQ Assay, a bias-controlled multiplex PCR, was used to amplify TCRbeta CDR3 regions from genomic DNA. From the authors' description of their analysis: The number of nucleated cells in each sample was estimated by amplification of reference gene primers within the assay. Sequence reads were collapsed and filtered to measure the absolute abundance of every unique TCRbeta CDR3 rearrangement. Productive Simpson clonality was computed per sample as the square root of Simpson's diversity index over productive rearrangements. TCRdb mirrors the immuneACCESS table, restricted to in-frame sequences. Some clones are absent from its copies; in checked studies, under half trace to an unresolved V gene, and the reason for the others is unknown. V and J calls and clone size are copied from that table; D and trimming were computed from the DNA. The sample data list 150,000 or so clones, and approximately 83% of these were observed just once. The ten largest make up 9.2% of the sample.

Broader findings and caveats from the paper: The amount of clinical and demographic metadata varied by source and participant and was provided uncurated.

From its cysteine to its phenylalanine, the CDR3 spans 13 amino acids. Of the read, only the CDR3 DNA is kept; its 39 bases are in frame from base 1. Based on the germline V gene, the CDR1 and CDR2 sequences are SGHRS and YFSETQ. The junction shows trimming of 0 bases on V and 1 base on J, plus 4 bases between the germline ends. Participants in the prospective study were enrolled through a virtual design, were aged roughly 18 to 100 years, and lived in 20 to 30 United States geographic areas. To assign participants to cohorts, the prospective study relied on clinical history that participants themselves reported in a screening survey and a study questionnaire. For ImmuneRACE Cohort 3, a participant was defined as recovered based on two consecutive negative NP/OP PCR tests, clearance by a healthcare professional, or resolution of symptoms. Mobile phlebotomists in the prospective study collected whole blood, serum and a nasopharyngeal or oropharyngeal swab from every participant. Prospective study participants could optionally give additional blood draws and questionnaires over a 2-month period. Blood samples from the prospective study were shipped frozen or at room temperature prior to DNA extraction.

Only a few counts were recorded for this clone. No cognate antigen has been identified for it. Per-base qualities were not stored, and no clone one base away is much larger. This chain joins TRBV5-1 to TRBJ1-1; no D gene is confidently identified. The receptor comes from a middle-aged man who had recovered from COVID-19. The sample comprised PBMCs or T cells enriched from blood (not recorded which). The encoded CDR3 is CASSLAENTEAFF. Here is the DNA: TGCGCCAGCAGCTTGGCAGAGAACACTGAAGCTTTCTTT.